Described below is a single T cell receptor beta chain sequence and its context. The specificity of this receptor is unknown. One end of the junction varies from germline; a read error may be responsible. The CDR3 starts with the cysteine, ends with the phenylalanine, and has 13 residues. CDR3 DNA is the only sequence kept; it has 39 bases, read in frame from the first base. CDR1 and CDR2, looked up from the germline V gene (reference sequence), are LNHDA and SQIVND. Roughly 2.2 micrograms of genomic DNA were extracted from cryopreserved PBMCs for TCR beta library preparation. Longitudinal blood samples from CLL patients on ibrutinib monotherapy were analyzed using high-throughput TCR beta sequencing. The patients took part in an open-label, single-center phase 2 trial of ibrutinib monotherapy. The source of the sample is a study of cytotoxic CD8 clonotypes in ibrutinib-treated CLL (dated by TCRdb to the early 2020s). Background on the whole study: The cohort was composed of some ten relapsed/refractory and fewer than 16 treatment-naive patients; IGHV unmutated status was identified in roughly 17 patients. Response samples were taken after a median of approximately 12 months on treatment, ranging from about 6 to 40 months. Of the approximately 94 people in the trial, approximately 26 had longitudinal samples available. Cryopreserved peripheral blood mononuclear cells were obtained prior to treatment, at the time of response, and at either disease progression or sustained remission. Samples averaged roughly 260,000 productive templates and some 91,000 productive rearrangements. Partial responses were observed in some 24 patients and complete responses in 2; after a median follow-up of around 64 months, remission was maintained in 15 or so patients and progression was observed in about twelve.

Study-level results and caveats: Lymph node repertoires were not examined, and the timing of sampling was not matched between patients in sustained remission and those whose disease progressed. Public clonotypes were rare and either shrank or stayed stable during treatment, and the rise in clonality at ibrutinib response reflected expansion of private clonotypes. Clonality rose at ibrutinib response, remained stable during sustained remission, and dropped back toward baseline at progression. Baseline clonality was found to be higher than that of age-matched healthy donors and was strongly correlated with circulating CD8+ T-cell counts.

On a MiSeq, deep resolution sequencing aimed for a depth between 1 in 1 million and 1 in 200,000 T cells, with each clonotype covered around 9.2x on average. The immunoSEQ hsTCRB Kit was used to generate the TCR beta libraries. Under the source paper's analysis protocol: The data were analyzed with ImmunoSEQ Analyzer and ImmunoSEQ Data Assistant, and V, D and J gene assignments followed IMGT definitions. Clonality, which ranges from 0 to 1, was calculated as one minus the normalized Shannon entropy of productive rearrangement frequencies. Public clonotype analysis was restricted to overrepresented clonotypes comprising at least 0.05% of each patient's repertoire. Repertoires from about a dozen age-matched healthy donors in immuneACCESS were used as clonality controls. TCRdb stores this immuneACCESS table with in-frame sequences only. Part of the clones is absent; in the studies checked, under half of the shortfall reflects unresolved V genes, and no reason is known for the rest. Clone size and the V and J calls come from that table; the DNA yielded D and trimming. The sample records fewer than 25,000 clones, approximately 72% of which are singletons. 7% to 9.5% of the sample comes from the top ten.

Sample: PBMCs, taken before ibrutinib treatment. The V and J segments used are TRBV19 and TRBJ2-2; no D gene call is confident. This receptor was identified in a human donor with chronic lymphocytic leukemia. The DNA sequence is TGTGCCAGTAGCATAGCTCATCAGGAGGAGCTGTTTTTT. The translation is CASSIAHQEELFF. The variable domain in full, with residues beyond the CDR3 obtained from the reference TRBV19 and TRBJ2-2 genes, is DGGITQSPKYLFRKEGQNVTLSCEQNLNHDAMYWYRQDPGQGLRLIYYSQIVNDFQKGDIAEGYSVSREKKESFPLTVTSAQKNPTAFYLCASSIAHQEELFFGEGSRLTVL.